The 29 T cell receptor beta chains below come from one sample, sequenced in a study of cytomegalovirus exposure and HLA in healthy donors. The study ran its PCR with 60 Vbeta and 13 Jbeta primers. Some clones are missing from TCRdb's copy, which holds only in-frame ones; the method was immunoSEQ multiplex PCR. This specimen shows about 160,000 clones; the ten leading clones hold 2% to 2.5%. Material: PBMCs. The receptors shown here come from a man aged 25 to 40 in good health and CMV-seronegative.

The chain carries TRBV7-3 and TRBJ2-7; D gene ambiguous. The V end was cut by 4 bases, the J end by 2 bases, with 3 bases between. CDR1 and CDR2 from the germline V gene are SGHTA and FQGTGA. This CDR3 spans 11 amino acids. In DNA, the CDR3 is TGTGCCAGCAGCTCCGCCTACGAGCAGTACTTC. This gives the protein CASSSAYEQYF.

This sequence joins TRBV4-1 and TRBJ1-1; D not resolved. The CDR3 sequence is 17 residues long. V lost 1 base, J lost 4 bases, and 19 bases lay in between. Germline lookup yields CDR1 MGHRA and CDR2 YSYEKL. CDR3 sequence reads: CASSQGRSAAKATEAFF. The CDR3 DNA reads TGCGCCAGCAGCCAAGGGAGGTCGGCAGCGAAAGCCACTGAAGCTTTCTTT.

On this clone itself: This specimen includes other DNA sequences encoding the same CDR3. The CDR3 here is CASSAGGSNEKLFF. The CDR3, as DNA: TGTGCCAGCAGTGCGGGAGGCTCCAATGAAAAACTGTTTTTT. The genes are TRBV6-1 and TRBJ1-4; D is undetermined. V lost 4 bases to trimming and J lost 5 bases, with 11 bases between them. Germline assignment: CDR1 MNHNS and CDR2 SASEGT. This CDR3 is 14 amino acids long.

The CDR3: CASSLRTGAGELFF. DNA for the CDR3: TGTGCCAGCAGCCTAAGAACAGGGGCCGGGGAGCTGTTTTTT. The V gene is TRBV7-9, the J gene TRBJ2-2; 7 nucleotides line up with TRBD1. Germline-derived CDR1 and CDR2 are SEHNR and FQNEAQ (reference sequence). The trim removed 5 bases at V and 6 bases at J, leaving 6 bases unmatched. The length of the CDR3 is 14 residues.

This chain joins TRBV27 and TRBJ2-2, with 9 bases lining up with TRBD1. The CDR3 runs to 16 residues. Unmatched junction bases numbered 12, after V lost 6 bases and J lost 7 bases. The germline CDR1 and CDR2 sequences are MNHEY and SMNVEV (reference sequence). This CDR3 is CASSFPPTGGSGELFF. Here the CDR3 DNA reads TGTGCCAGCAGCTTTCCCCCAACAGGGGGCAGCGGGGAGCTGTTTTTT.

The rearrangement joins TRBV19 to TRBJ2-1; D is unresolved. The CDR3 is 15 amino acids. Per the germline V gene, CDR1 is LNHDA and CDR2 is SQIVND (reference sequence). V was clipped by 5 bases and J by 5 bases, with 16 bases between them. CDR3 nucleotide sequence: TGTGCCAGTAGTTCCGCGGATGGATTCGACAATGAGCAGTTCTTC. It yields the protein CASSSADGFDNEQFF. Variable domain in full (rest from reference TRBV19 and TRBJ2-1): DGGITQSPKYLFRKEGQNVTLSCEQNLNHDAMYWYRQDPGQGLRLIYYSQIVNDFQKGDIAEGYSVSREKKESFPLTVTSAQKNPTAFYLCASSSADGFDNEQFFGPGTRLTVL.

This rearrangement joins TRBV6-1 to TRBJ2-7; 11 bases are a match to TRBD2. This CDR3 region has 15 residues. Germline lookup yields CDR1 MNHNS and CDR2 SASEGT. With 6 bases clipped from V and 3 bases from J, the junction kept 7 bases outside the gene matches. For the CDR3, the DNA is TGTGCCAGCAGCGACCGACTAGCGGGGATCTACGAGCAGTACTTC. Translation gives CASSDRLAGIYEQYF.

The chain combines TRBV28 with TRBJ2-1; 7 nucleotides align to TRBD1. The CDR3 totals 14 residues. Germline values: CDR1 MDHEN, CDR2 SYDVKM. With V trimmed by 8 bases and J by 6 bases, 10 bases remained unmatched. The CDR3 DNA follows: TGTGCCAGCGCGCTAAGGGACAGAAGCAATGAGCAGTTCTTC. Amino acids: CASALRDRSNEQFF.

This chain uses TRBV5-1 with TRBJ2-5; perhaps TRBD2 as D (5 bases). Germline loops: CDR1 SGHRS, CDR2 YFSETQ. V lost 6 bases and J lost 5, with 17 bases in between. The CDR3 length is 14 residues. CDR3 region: CASIGPATGETQYF. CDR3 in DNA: TGCGCCAGCATAGGCCCCGCTACGGGGGAGACCCAGTACTTC.

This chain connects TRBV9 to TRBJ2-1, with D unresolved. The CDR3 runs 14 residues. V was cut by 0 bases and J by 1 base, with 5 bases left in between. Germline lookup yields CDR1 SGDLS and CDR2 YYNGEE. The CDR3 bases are TGTGCCAGCAGCGTAGATTTATCCTACAATGAGCAGTTCTTC. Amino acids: CASSVDLSYNEQFF.

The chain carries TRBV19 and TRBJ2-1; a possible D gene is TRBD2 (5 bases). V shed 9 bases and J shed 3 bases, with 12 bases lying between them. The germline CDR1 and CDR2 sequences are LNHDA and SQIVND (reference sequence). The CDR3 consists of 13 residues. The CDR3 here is CASTGGGYNEQFF. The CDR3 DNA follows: TGTGCCAGCACGGGCGGAGGCTACAATGAGCAGTTCTTC.

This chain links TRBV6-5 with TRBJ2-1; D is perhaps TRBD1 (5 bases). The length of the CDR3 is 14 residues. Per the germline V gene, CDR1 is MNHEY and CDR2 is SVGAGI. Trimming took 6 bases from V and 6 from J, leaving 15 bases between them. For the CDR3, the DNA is TGTGCCAGCAGAACCGGCCCAAGGGGCAATGAGCAGTTCTTC. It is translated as CASRTGPRGNEQFF.

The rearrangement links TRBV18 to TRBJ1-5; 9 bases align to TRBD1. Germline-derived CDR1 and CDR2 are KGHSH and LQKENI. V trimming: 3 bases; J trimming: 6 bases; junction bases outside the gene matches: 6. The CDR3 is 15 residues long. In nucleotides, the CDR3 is TGTGCCAGCTCACCGGGGGGACAGGGTAGTCAGCCCCAGCATTTT. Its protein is CASSPGGQGSQPQHF.

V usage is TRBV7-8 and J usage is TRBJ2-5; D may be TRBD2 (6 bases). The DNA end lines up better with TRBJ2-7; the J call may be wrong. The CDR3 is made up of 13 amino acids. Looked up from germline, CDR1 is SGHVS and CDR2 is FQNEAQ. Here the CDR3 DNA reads TGTGCCAGCAGCCCGGGGGACGGCTACGAGCAGTACTTC. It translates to CASSPGDGYEQYF.

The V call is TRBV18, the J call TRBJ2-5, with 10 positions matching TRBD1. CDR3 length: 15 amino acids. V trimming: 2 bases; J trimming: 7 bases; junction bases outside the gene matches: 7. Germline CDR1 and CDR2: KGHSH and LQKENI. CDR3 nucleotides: TGTGCCAGCTCACCAGAGGGACAGGGGTCGGGGACCCAGTACTTC. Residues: CASSPEGQGSGTQYF.

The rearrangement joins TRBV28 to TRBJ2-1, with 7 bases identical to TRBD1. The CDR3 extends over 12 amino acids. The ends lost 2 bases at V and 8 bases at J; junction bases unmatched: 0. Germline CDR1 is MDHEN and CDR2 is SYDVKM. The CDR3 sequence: CASSLTGDEQFF. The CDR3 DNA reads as TGTGCCAGCAGTTTAACAGGGGATGAGCAGTTCTTC. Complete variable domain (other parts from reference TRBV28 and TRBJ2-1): DVKVTQSSRYLVKRTGEKVFLECVQDMDHENMFWYRQDPGLGLRLIYFSYDVKMKEKGDIPEGYSVSREKKERFSLILESASTNQTSMYLCASSLTGDEQFFGPGTRLTVL.

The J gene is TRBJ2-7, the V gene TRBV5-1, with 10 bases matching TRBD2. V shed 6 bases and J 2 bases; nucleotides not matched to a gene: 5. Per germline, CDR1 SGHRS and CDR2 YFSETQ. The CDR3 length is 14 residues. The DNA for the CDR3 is TGCGCCAGCATGCCTAGCGGGAGAACCTACGAGCAGTACTTC. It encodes CASMPSGRTYEQYF.

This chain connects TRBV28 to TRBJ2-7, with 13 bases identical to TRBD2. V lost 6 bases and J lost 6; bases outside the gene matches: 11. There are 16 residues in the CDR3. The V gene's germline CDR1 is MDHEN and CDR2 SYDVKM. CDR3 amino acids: CASRERGLAGVGEQYF. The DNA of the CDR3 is TGTGCCAGCAGAGAGAGAGGACTAGCGGGAGTCGGCGAGCAGTACTTC.

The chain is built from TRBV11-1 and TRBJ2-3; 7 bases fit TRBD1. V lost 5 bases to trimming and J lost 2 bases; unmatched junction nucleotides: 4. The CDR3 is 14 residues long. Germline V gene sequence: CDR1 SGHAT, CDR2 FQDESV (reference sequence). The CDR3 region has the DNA TGTGCCAGCAGCAGGGACAGCAACACAGATACGCAGTATTTT. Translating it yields CASSRDSNTDTQYF.

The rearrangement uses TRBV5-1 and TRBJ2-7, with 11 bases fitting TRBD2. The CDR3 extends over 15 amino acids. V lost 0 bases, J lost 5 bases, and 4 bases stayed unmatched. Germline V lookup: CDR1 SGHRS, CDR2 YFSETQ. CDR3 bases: TGCGCCAGCAGCTTGGAGCTAGCGGGAGGTAACGAGCAGTACTTC. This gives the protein CASSLELAGGNEQYF.

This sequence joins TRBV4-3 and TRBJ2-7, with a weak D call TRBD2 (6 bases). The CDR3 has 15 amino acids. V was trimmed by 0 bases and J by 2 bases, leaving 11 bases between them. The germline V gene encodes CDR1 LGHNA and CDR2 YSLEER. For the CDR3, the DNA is TGCGCCAGCAGCCAAGAGCCGAGGGAGGCCTACGAGCAGTACTTC. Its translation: CASSQEPREAYEQYF.

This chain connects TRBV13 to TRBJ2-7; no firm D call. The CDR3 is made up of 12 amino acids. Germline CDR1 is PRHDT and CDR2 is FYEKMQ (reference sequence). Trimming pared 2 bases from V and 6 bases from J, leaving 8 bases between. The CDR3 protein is CASSLYSGEQYF. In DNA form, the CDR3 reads TGTGCCAGCAGCTTATATTCCGGCGAGCAGTACTTC.

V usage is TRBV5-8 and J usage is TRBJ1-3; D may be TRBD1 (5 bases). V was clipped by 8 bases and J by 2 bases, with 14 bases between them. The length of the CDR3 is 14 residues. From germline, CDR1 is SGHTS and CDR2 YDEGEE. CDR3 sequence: CASQTENPGNTIYF. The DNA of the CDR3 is TGTGCCAGTCAGACAGAGAACCCTGGAAACACCATATATTTT.

The DNA for the CDR3 is TGTGCCAGCAATCCAAGACAGAGACGAACTGAAGCTTTCTTT. Protein: CASNPRQRRTEAFF. The chain employs TRBV6-1 and TRBJ1-1, with D possibly TRBD1 on 5 matching bases. This CDR3 has 14 residues. Germline CDR1 and CDR2: MNHNS and SASEGT. Trimming pared 7 bases from V and 5 bases from J, leaving 17 bases between.

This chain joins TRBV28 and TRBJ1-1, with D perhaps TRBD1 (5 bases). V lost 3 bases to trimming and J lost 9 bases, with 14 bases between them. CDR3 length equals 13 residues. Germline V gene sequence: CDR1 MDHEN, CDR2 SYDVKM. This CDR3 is CASSLGGAQKAFF. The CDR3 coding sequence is TGTGCCAGCAGTTTGGGTGGGGCGCAAAAAGCTTTCTTT. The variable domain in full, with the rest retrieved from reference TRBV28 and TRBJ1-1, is DVKVTQSSRYLVKRTGEKVFLECVQDMDHENMFWYRQDPGLGLRLIYFSYDVKMKEKGDIPEGYSVSREKKERFSLILESASTNQTSMYLCASSLGGAQKAFFGQGTRLTVV.

The CDR3, as DNA: TGCGCCAGCAGTCCGGACAGGGTTAGCACAGATACGCAGTATTTT. Encoded protein: CASSPDRVSTDTQYF. This chain connects TRBV10-1 to TRBJ2-3, with 8 bases fitting TRBD1. CDR1 is WNHNN and CDR2 is SYGVQD in the germline V gene (reference sequence). The ends lost 5 bases at V and 0 bases at J; junction bases unmatched: 4. CDR3 size: 15 residues.

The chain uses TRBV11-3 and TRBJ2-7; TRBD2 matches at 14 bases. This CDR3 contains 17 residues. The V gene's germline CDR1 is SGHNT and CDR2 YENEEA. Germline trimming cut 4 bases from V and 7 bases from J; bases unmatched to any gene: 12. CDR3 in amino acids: CASSSGTSGSNLREQYF. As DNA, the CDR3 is TGTGCCAGCAGCTCTGGGACTAGCGGGAGCAATTTGAGGGAGCAGTACTTC.

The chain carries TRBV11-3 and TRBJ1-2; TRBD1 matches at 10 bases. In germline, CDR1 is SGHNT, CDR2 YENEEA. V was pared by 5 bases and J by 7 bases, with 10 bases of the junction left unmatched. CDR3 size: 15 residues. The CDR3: CASSHPDRGNRGYTF. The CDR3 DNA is TGTGCCAGCAGCCACCCGGACAGGGGGAATCGTGGCTACACCTTC.

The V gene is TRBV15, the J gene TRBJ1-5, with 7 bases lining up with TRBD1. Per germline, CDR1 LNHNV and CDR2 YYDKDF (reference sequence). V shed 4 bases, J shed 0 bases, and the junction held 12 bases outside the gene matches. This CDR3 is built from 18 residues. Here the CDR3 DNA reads TGTGCCACCAGCAAGCATCTCTTAGGGGGCCGTAGCAATCAGCCCCAGCATTTT. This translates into CATSKHLLGGRSNQPQHF. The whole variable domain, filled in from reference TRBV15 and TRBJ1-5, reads DAMVIQNPRYQVTQFGKPVTLSCSQTLNHNVMYWYQQKSSQAPKLLFHYYDKDFNNEADTPDNFQSRRPNTSFCFLDIRSPGLGDTAMYLCATSKHLLGGRSNQPQHFGDGTRLSIL.